The entry below describes one T cell receptor (beta chain). These data originate in a study of blood T cell repertoires in COVID-19. Study-wide context: The origin of the acute and convalescent COVID-19 samples was the United States, Italy and Spain. T cells, B-cell-depleted T cells, or PBMCs supplied cDNA or gDNA.

Original data processing: Amplification from reference gene primers served as the basis for estimated nucleated cell counts. TCRdb's table, derived via immunoSEQ multiplex PCR, lists solely in-frame clones and lacks some. The V and J calls and clone size come from that table; D and trimming were worked out from the DNA. The sample contains 200,000 or so clones, about 88% of which appear only once. Germline CDR1 SNHLY, CDR2 FYNNEI. V was shortened by 6 bases and J by 4 bases, with 15 bases between the two germline ends. The CDR3 consists of 14 residues. Participant-reported clinical history was the basis for cohort assignment.

Sequenced sample: PBMCs or T cells enriched from blood (not recorded which). This receptor was identified in a woman aged 30 to 39 who had recovered from COVID-19. This chain uses TRBV2 with TRBJ1-1; D gene ambiguous. CDR3 bases: TGTGCCAGCAGCCTAGGGCGGAGGCGCACTGAAGCTTTCTTT. Its protein product is CASSLGRRRTEAFF.